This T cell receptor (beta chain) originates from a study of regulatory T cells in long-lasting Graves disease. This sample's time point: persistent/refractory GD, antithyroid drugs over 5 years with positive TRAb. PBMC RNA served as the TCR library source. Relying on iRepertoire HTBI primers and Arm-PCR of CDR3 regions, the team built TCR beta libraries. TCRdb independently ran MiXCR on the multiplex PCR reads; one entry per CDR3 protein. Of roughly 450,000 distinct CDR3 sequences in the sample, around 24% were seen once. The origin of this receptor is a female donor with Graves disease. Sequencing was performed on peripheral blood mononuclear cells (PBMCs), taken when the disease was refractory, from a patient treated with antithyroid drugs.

The CDR3 DNA is TGTGCCACCAGCAGAGATAGGGGACAGGCCTTGGCGACCCAGTACTTC. It encodes CATSRDRGQALATQYF. V usage is TRBV15 and J usage is TRBJ2-5, with 8 bases fitting TRBD1. Germline lookup yields CDR1 LNHNV and CDR2 YYDKDF (reference sequence). This CDR3 is 16 amino acids long. V was pared by 0 bases and J by 7 bases, with 10 bases of the junction left unmatched.